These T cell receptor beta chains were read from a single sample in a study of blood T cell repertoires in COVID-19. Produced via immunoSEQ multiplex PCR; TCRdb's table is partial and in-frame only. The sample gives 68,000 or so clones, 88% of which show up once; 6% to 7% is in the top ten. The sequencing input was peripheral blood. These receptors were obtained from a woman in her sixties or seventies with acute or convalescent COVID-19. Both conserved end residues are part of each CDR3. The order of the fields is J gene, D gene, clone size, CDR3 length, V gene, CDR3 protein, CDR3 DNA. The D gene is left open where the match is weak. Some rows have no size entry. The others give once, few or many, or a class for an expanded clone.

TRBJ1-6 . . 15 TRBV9 CASSVVAGRDSPLHF TGTGCCAGCAGCGTAGTGGCAGGGAGGGATTCACCCCTCCACTTT
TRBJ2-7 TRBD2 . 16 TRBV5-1 CASSLDHAGGPDEQYF TGCGCCAGCAGCTTGGATCATGCGGGAGGGCCGGACGAGCAGTACTTC
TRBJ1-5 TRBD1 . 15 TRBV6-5 CAITSGGMANQPQHF TGTGCCATCACCTCAGGGGGGATGGCGAATCAGCCCCAGCATTTT
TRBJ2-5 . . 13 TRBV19 CASREGWGETQYF TGTGCCAGTAGGGAGGGCTGGGGGGAGACCCAGTACTTC
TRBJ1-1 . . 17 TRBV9 CASSGGGTLGPNTEAFF TGTGCCAGCAGCGGTGGCGGGACCCTGGGCCCGAACACTGAAGCTTTCTTT
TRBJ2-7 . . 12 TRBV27 CASSLGVGEQYF TGTGCCAGCAGTCTGGGAGTGGGCGAGCAGTACTTC
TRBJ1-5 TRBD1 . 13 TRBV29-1 CSVLGQGGQPQHF TGCAGCGTCCTTGGACAGGGAGGACAGCCCCAGCATTTT
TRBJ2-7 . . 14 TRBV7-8 CASSLGTATYEQYF TGTGCCAGCAGCTTAGGGACAGCTACCTACGAGCAGTACTTC
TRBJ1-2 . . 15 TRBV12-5 CASGSQGGQYYGYTF TGTGCTAGTGGTTCCCAAGGCGGACAGTACTATGGCTACACCTTC
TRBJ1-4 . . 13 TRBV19 CASMRRDNEKLFF TGTGCCAGTATGAGGCGGGACAATGAAAAACTGTTTTTT
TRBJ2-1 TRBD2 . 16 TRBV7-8 CASSGIAGDTYNEQFF TGTGCCAGCAGCGGGATAGCGGGAGATACCTACAATGAGCAGTTCTTC
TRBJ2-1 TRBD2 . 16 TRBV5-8 CASSFRTSGRNNEQFF TGTGCCAGCAGCTTCCGGACTAGCGGGAGGAACAATGAGCAGTTCTTC
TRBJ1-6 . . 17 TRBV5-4 CASSLAGKSSYNSPLHF TGTGCCAGCAGCTTGGCCGGGAAGAGCTCCTATAATTCACCCCTCCACTTT
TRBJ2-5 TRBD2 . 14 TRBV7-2 CASSRGGRQGDQYF TGTGCCAGCAGCCGGGGGGGGCGCCAGGGTGACCAGTACTTC
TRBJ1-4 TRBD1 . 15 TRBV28 CASSPQGIINEKLFF TGTGCCAGCAGCCCACAGGGGATAATAAATGAAAAACTGTTTTTT
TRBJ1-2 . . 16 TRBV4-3 CASSQGVGGDNYGYTF TGCGCCAGCAGCCAAGGGGTAGGAGGGGATAACTATGGCTACACCTTC
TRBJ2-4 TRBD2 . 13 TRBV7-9 CASRSGRGHIQYF TGTGCCAGCAGGAGCGGGAGAGGGCACATTCAGTACTTC
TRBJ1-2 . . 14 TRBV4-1 CASSQGEGPYGYTF TGCGCCAGCAGCCAAGGCGAGGGCCCCTATGGCTACACCTTC
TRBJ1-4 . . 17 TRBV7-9 CASSRRTAGRSNEKLFF TGTGCCAGCAGCCGGAGAACGGCGGGGCGTTCTAATGAAAAACTGTTTTTT
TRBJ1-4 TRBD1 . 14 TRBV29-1 CSVEKGASNEKLFF TGCAGCGTTGAAAAGGGGGCGAGTAATGAAAAACTGTTTTTT
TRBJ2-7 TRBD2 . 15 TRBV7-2 CASSFGRGGVYEQYF TGTGCCAGCAGCTTCGGGCGGGGGGGCGTGTACGAGCAGTACTTC
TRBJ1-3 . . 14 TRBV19 CASSIRGSGNTIYF TGTGCCAGTAGTATAAGGGGCTCGGGAAACACCATATATTTT
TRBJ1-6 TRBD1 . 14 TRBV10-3 CATQQGTGYSPLHF TGTGCCACCCAACAGGGGACGGGATATTCACCCCTCCACTTT
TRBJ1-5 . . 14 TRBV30 CAWSVRGGAQPQHF TGTGCCTGGAGTGTACGGGGGGGGGCCCAGCCCCAGCATTTT
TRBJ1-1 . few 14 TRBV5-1 CASSLYTGRTEAFF TGCGCCAGCAGCTTGTATACAGGGCGCACTGAAGCTTTCTTT
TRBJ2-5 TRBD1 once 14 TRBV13 CASSHTGVAETQYF TGTGCCAGCAGCCACACAGGGGTAGCAGAGACCCAGTACTTC
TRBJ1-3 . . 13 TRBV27 CASGSGAGNTIYF TGTGCCAGCGGCTCAGGGGCTGGAAACACCATATATTTT
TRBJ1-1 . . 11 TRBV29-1 CSVERDSEAFF TGCAGCGTTGAGAGGGACTCAGAAGCTTTCTTT
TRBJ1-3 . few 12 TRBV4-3 CASSPGGNTIYF TGCGCCAGCAGTCCAGGGGGAAACACCATATATTTT
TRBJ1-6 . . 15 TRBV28 CASSPKAGGNSPLHF TGTGCCAGCAGTCCCAAGGCCGGGGGGAATTCACCCCTCCACTTT
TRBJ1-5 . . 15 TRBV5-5 CASSLARGSWQPQHF TGTGCCAGCAGCTTGGCCAGGGGATCGTGGCAGCCCCAGCATTTT
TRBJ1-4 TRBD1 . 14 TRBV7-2 CASSSRQGDEKLFF TGTGCCAGCAGCTCCCGACAGGGTGATGAAAAACTGTTTTTT
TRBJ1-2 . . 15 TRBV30 CAWSVRLGVGRGYTF TGTGCCTGGAGTGTTAGGCTCGGGGTTGGACGGGGCTACACCTTC
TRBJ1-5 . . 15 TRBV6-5 CASSPQGGGNQPQHF TGTGCCAGCAGTCCTCAGGGCGGGGGCAATCAGCCCCAGCATTTT
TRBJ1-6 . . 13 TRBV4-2 CASSSTPDSPLHF TGTGCCAGCAGCTCCACGCCGGATTCACCCCTCCACTTT
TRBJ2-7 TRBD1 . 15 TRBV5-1 CASSFPGTGAYEQYF TGCGCCAGCAGCTTCCCCGGGACAGGGGCCTACGAGCAGTACTTC
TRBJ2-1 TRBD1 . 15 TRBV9 CASSMTGTAYNEQFF TGTGCCAGCAGCATGACAGGGACGGCCTACAATGAGCAGTTCTTC
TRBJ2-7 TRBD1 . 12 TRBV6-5 CASRDRVGEQYF TGTGCCAGCAGGGACAGGGTGGGCGAGCAGTACTTC
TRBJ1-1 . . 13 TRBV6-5 CASTLFGNTEAFF TGTGCCAGCACCCTATTTGGGAACACTGAAGCTTTCTTT
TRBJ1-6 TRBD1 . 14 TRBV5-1 CASSRGQDNSPLHF TGCGCCAGCAGCCGGGGACAGGATAATTCACCCCTCCACTTT
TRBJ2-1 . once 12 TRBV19 CASSQIYNEQFF TGTGCCAGTAGTCAAATCTACAATGAGCAGTTCTTC
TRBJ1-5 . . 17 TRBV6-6 CASSLMPDSRSNQPQHF TGTGCCAGCAGTCTTATGCCCGACAGTCGTAGCAATCAGCCCCAGCATTTT
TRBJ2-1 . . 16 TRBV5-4 CASSEKRVGIYNEQFF TGTGCCAGCAGCGAAAAGCGGGTGGGGATTTACAATGAGCAGTTCTTC
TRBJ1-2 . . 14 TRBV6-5 CASSFSGKEGGYTF TGTGCCAGCAGTTTCTCCGGGAAAGAAGGTGGCTACACCTTC
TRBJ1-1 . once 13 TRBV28 CASNPGGGTEAFF TGTGCCAGCAACCCGGGGGGCGGCACTGAAGCTTTCTTT
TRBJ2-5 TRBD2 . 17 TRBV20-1 CSASRLAGGPWEETQYF TGCAGTGCTAGTAGATTAGCGGGAGGGCCGTGGGAAGAGACCCAGTACTTC
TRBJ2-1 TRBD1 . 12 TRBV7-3 CASSSTGNEQFF TGTGCCAGCAGTTCGACAGGGAATGAGCAGTTCTTC